This T cell receptor (beta chain) emerged from a study of cytomegalovirus exposure and HLA in healthy donors. Study context: The same platform used for the roughly 610 first-cohort repertoires was also used for the 95 to 150 validation repertoires, as a later analysis reported.

As regards this clone: Its specificity is not known.

Study conclusions and caveats: Cytomegalovirus status, reportedly, was diagnosed with high specificity and sensitivity by the classifier. The study listed under 200 cytomegalovirus-associated TCR beta chains.

Clones were read by immunoSEQ multiplex PCR, and TCRdb kept only the in-frame ones, dropping some. The sample has roughly 250,000 clones; 90% are singletons. The CDR3 covers 13 residues. V was shortened by 7 bases and J by 7 bases, with 13 bases between the two germline ends. Per the germline V gene, CDR1 is ENHRY and CDR2 is SYGVKD. The rearrangement uses TRBV10-3 and TRBJ2-2; perhaps TRBD2 as D (5 bases). The sequencing input was PBMCs. The TCR sequence derives from a woman aged 18-29 years in good health and CMV-seronegative. The CDR3 bases are TGTGCCATCACCGGTCGGGAAGACGGGGAGCTGTTTTTT. Its translation is CAITGREDGELFF.